The entry below gives a single T cell receptor (beta chain) sequence along with its context. The sample comes from a study of identical twins. TCRdb reprocessed the 5' RACE reads with MiXCR, giving one entry per CDR3 protein. The data hold about 190,000 distinct CDR3 sequences, with approximately 15% observed a single time. V was trimmed by 2 bases and J by 0 bases, leaving 8 bases between them. Germline CDR1 is MNHNS and CDR2 is SASEGT. This CDR3 has 15 residues. The same data also contributed to another study, on T cells expressing NK-cell markers. Turning to that study: Serological testing identified seven of the eight sequenced donors as HCMV-seropositive and one as seronegative.

The rearrangement uses TRBV6-1 and TRBJ1-5; unclear D gene. This receptor was identified in a woman between 18 and 29 years old in good health. The sequenced sample consisted of CD8+ T cells sorted from blood. The CDR3 sequence is CASSEWGYSNQPQHF. The CDR3, as DNA: TGTGCCAGCAGTGAATGGGGTTATAGCAATCAGCCCCAGCATTTT.